These T cell receptor beta chains were read from a single sample in a study of tumor and adjacent non-tumor tissue in lung cancer. TCRdb passed the multiplex PCR reads through MiXCR, listing each CDR3 protein once. The sample records roughly 70,000 distinct CDR3 sequences, around three quarters being singletons. The sequenced material came from lung tumor tissue. The receptors were sampled from a man in his sixties with non-small cell lung cancer. The CDR3 runs from the conserved cysteine through the conserved F or W. Fields, in order: CDR3 length, J gene, V gene, CDR3 protein.

>15|TRBJ2-1|TRBV5-6
CTSSFDTSGFNKQFF
>14|TRBJ1-3|TRBV2
CARYRGDSGNTIYF
>14|TRBJ2-2|TRBV6-1
CASSIYKGSGELFF
>15|TRBJ1-5|TRBV6-1
CGSTEGQDLNQPQHF
>15|TRBJ2-1|TRBV10-3
CAISESSPLGNEQFF
>15|TRBJ1-1|TRBV20-1
CSARDFGGANNEAVF
>13|TRBJ1-1|TRBV20-1
CSAKQRLNTEAFF
>11|TRBJ2-1|TRBV29-1
CNVDTYNEQSF
>15|TRBJ2-7|TRBV6-5
CASSCGAGQVYEEYF
>16|-|TRBV5-4
CASSPIEREPGDTLFF
>15|TRBJ2-7|TRBV29-1
CSVVGKGAESYEQYF
>13|TRBJ1-1|TRBV29-1
CCAAGMENTEAFF
>13|TRBJ2-6|TRBV11-1
CDSSLDTRAVLTF
>18|TRBJ2-7|TRBV6-6
CASSYGGIRGCLFYEQYF
>12|TRBJ1-3|TRBV29-1
CSVASSGSTIYF
>13|TRBJ2-5|TRBV6-4
CASSRTAEETWYF
>11|TRBJ2-5|TRBV20-1
CSAPGQENQYF
>16|TRBJ2-1|TRBV11-1
CNSSPGTRGGYNEQFF
>20|TRBJ2-6|TRBV10-3
CAISEDGISGRDSGANVLTF
>13|TRBJ1-2|TRBV20-1
CSARTEAKYGCTF
>20|TRBJ2-6|TRBV10-3
CAISEHGSSGKVSGANVPIF
>15|TRBJ2-5|TRBV5-1
CASSVEQGARETQYF
>15|TRBJ1-1|TRBV6-5
CGSSYSRGGGAEAFF
>15|TRBJ2-7|TRBV6-5
CASSYGTGQLYEQYF
>13|TRBJ2-7|TRBV11-1
CAGSPRTGYEQYF
>16|TRBJ2-1|TRBV20-1
CSAPSRGRGTYNEQLF
>15|TRBJ2-7|TRBV6-2/TRBV6-3
CTRSLLAHNSYEQYF